This T cell receptor beta chain was sequenced during a study of shared clonotypes between healthy human individuals. Study as a whole: Sampling drew on donors who were a couple of women and three men aged 18 to 49. Regarding the study as a whole: In this cohort, only blood was sampled, and tissue repertoires likely differ.

This CDR3 is 14 amino acids long. Germline-derived CDR1 and CDR2 are SGHTA and FQGNSA. V was clipped by 3 bases and J by 4 bases; unmatched bases: 2. The test was conducted at deep level. Sequenced by immunoSEQ multiplex PCR; TCRdb stores in-frame clones only, minus some. The top ten clones hold around 0.15% of a sample with about 2,500,000 clones, about 92% of them seen once. All the donors were Caucasian adults who lived in Nashville, Tennessee. A remark on this clone: The target antigen is unknown.

The chain carries TRBV7-2 and TRBJ2-5; 10 bases match TRBD2. This TCR came from a young man in good health. The sample was naive CD4+ T cells sorted from blood. The subset is: CD45RA+ positively selected. Written as DNA, the CDR3 is TGTGCCAGCAGCTTCCGACTAGCGGGAGAGACCCAGTACTTC. Its translation: CASSFRLAGETQYF.